These 21 T cell receptor beta chains came from one sample sequenced in a study of cytomegalovirus exposure and HLA in healthy donors. PCR used 60 Vbeta primers and 13 Jbeta primers. Generated by immunoSEQ multiplex PCR, the TCRdb table keeps only in-frame clones and is missing some. The data hold over 100,000 clones, with about 73% observed a single time. Sequenced material: PBMCs. The receptor set was obtained from a woman aged 25 to 39 in good health and CMV-seropositive.

The chain joins TRBV27 to TRBJ1-6; 8 positions match TRBD1. The germline gives CDR1 MNHEY, CDR2 SMNVEV (reference sequence). The CDR3 is made up of 15 amino acids. V shed 5 bases and J 7 bases; nucleotides not matched to a gene: 7. The CDR3 DNA sequence: TGTGCCAGCAGTCCCATAGGGACAGGCAATTCACCCCTCCACTTT. It codes for CASSPIGTGNSPLHF.

The gene calls are TRBV5-1 and TRBJ2-5; TRBD2 matches 11 bases. CDR3 size: 16 residues. The V gene's germline CDR1 is SGHRS and CDR2 YFSETQ. With V trimmed by 0 bases and J by 2 bases, 3 bases remained unmatched. The CDR3 sequence: CASSLELAGGQETQYF. In DNA form, the CDR3 reads TGCGCCAGCAGCTTGGAGCTAGCGGGGGGTCAAGAGACCCAGTACTTC.

The chain joins TRBV19 to TRBJ2-1, with 14 bases lining up with TRBD2. The germline V gene has CDR1 LNHDA and CDR2 SQIVND (reference sequence). V was clipped by 3 bases and J by 2 bases; unmatched bases: 6. The CDR3 runs to 18 residues. The CDR3 DNA is TGTGCCAGTAGTATCGGACTAGCGGGGGGACCTGCCTACAATGAGCAGTTCTTC. Its translation is CASSIGLAGGPAYNEQFF.

This chain uses TRBV6-1 with TRBJ2-5; possibly TRBD1 for D (6 bases). This CDR3 is 15 amino acids long. Trimming pared 7 bases from V and 1 base from J, leaving 16 bases between. Germline CDR1 reads MNHNS; CDR2 reads SASEGT. The CDR3 sequence: CASIPFLGAQETQYF. The CDR3 nucleotides are TGTGCCAGCATTCCGTTTTTGGGGGCCCAAGAGACCCAGTACTTC.

The chain joins TRBV11-2 to TRBJ2-5; unclear D gene. Germline assignment: CDR1 SGHAT and CDR2 FQNNGV. V was clipped by 5 bases and J by 7 bases, with 11 bases between them. This CDR3 contains 12 residues. CDR3 nucleotides: TGTGCCAGCAGCGAAAGACTGGGGACCCAGTACTTC. Translated, it gives CASSERLGTQYF.

V and J are TRBV19 and TRBJ2-5; 14 positions match TRBD2. This CDR3 is 15 amino acids long. Germline trimming cut 9 bases from V and 1 base from J; bases unmatched to any gene: 4. Germline loops: CDR1 LNHDA, CDR2 SQIVND (reference sequence). The CDR3 DNA reads TGTGCCAGCCAGACTAGCGGGGGGGGCCAAGAGACCCAGTACTTC. It is translated as CASQTSGGGQETQYF.

The CDR3: CASSPLQGGEGYTF. CDR3 sequence (DNA): TGCGCCAGCAGCCCGCTCCAGGGGGGCGAGGGCTACACCTTC. J is TRBJ1-2 and V is TRBV5-1; 7 bases map to TRBD1. The CDR3 has 14 residues. CDR1 is SGHRS, CDR2 YFSETQ, per germline. J gave up 8 bases and V 4 bases, and 11 bases lay outside the gene matches.

Only a few counts were recorded for this clone. The V call is TRBV5-6, the J call TRBJ2-6; D is perhaps TRBD1 (5 bases). Germline V gives CDR1 SGHDT, CDR2 YYEEEE. Trimming pared 0 bases from V and 0 bases from J, leaving 10 bases between. This CDR3 contains 17 residues. The CDR3 nucleotides read TGTGCCAGCAGCTTGGGGACACTCTCCTCTGGGGCCAACGTCCTGACTTTC. Its translation: CASSLGTLSSGANVLTF.

The rearrangement uses TRBV7-3 and TRBJ2-1; TRBD1 matches 8 bases. The CDR3 extends over 15 amino acids. After removal of 4 bases from V and 9 bases from J, the junction contained 11 bases not matched to a gene. The germline V gene has CDR1 SGHTA and CDR2 FQGTGA. CDR3 region: CASSSGVQGASEQFF. The CDR3 DNA reads TGTGCCAGCAGCTCCGGAGTTCAGGGGGCTTCTGAGCAGTTCTTC.

This chain uses TRBV30 with TRBJ1-5; D might be TRBD1 (6 bases). The V and J ends lost 2 bases and 3 bases respectively, with 17 bases between them. The CDR3 is 16 amino acids. Germline V gene data show CDR1 as GTSNPN and CDR2 as SVGIG (reference sequence). As DNA, the CDR3 is TGTGCCTGGAGTAAGACAGGATTAGGGGTCAATCAGCCCCAGCATTTT. Its translation: CAWSKTGLGVNQPQHF.

This chain uses TRBV28 with TRBJ2-7; no clear D. Trimming left V 3 bases short and J 1 base short, with 4 bases between. The CDR3 covers 12 residues. From germline, CDR1 is MDHEN and CDR2 SYDVKM. The chain's CDR3 is CASSFRSYEQYF. CDR3 nucleotide sequence: TGTGCCAGCAGTTTTCGGTCCTACGAGCAGTACTTC.

The rearrangement uses TRBV5-4 and TRBJ2-5; possibly TRBD1 for D (5 bases). CDR1 and CDR2 (germline): SGHNT, YYREEE (reference sequence). Trimming pared 6 bases from V and 0 bases from J, leaving 18 bases between. This CDR3 has 16 amino acids. The CDR3 protein is CASTVDRQSYQETQYF. CDR3 sequence (DNA): TGTGCCAGCACCGTTGACAGACAATCCTACCAAGAGACCCAGTACTTC. Full variable domain (remainder filled in from reference TRBV5-4 and TRBJ2-5): ETGVTQSPTHLIKTRGQQVTLRCSSQSGHNTVSWYQQALGQGPQFIFQYYREEENGRGNFPPRFSGLQFPNYSSELNVNALELDDSALYLCASTVDRQSYQETQYFGPGTRLLVL.

The chain has TRBV15 and TRBJ1-6; D gene ambiguous. Trimming cost V 2 bases and J 8 bases, with 4 bases left between them. This CDR3 region has 12 residues. Germline CDR1 is LNHNV and CDR2 is YYDKDF (reference sequence). The CDR3 loop reads CATSRLDSPLHF. The CDR3 coding sequence is TGTGCCACCAGCAGATTAGATTCACCCCTCCACTTT.

This rearrangement joins TRBV4-2 to TRBJ2-3, with D maybe TRBD2 (6 bases). CDR1 and CDR2 from the germline V gene are LGHNA and YNFKEQ. CDR3 length: 16 amino acids. Between the trimmed V and J ends, which lost 0 bases and 9 bases, there was a span of 19 bases. CDR3 DNA sequence: TGTGCCAGCAGCCAAGATGGGGGGACCGCATCCGGCACGCAGTATTTT. Its protein product is CASSQDGGTASGTQYF.

The chain is built from TRBV2 and TRBJ2-1; unclear D gene. The CDR3 totals 13 residues. Germline lookup yields CDR1 SNHLY and CDR2 FYNNEI. Trimming removed 9 bases from V and 0 bases from J, with 9 bases in between. This chain's CDR3 is CASQPSSYNEQFF. CDR3 DNA sequence: TGTGCCAGTCAGCCTAGCTCCTACAATGAGCAGTTCTTC. Full variable domain (rest looked up from reference TRBV2 and TRBJ2-1): EPEVTQTPSHQVTQMGQEVILRCVPISNHLYFYWYRQILGQKVEFLVSFYNNEISEKSEIFDDQFSVERPDGSNFTLKIRSTKLEDSAMYFCASQPSSYNEQFFGPGTRLTVL.

V is TRBV25-1 and J is TRBJ2-7; the match to TRBD2 covers 8 bases. CDR1 and CDR2 (germline): MGHDK, SYGVNS. With 4 bases clipped from V and 2 bases from J, the junction kept 1 base outside the gene matches. CDR3 length equals 13 residues. CDR3 nucleotide sequence: TGTGCCAGCAGTGCGGGGGGGGCCTACGAGCAGTACTTC. Amino acids: CASSAGGAYEQYF.

The chain has TRBV10-1 and TRBJ2-5, with 16 bases that match TRBD2. The J segment lost 5 bases and the V segment lost 7 bases, leaving 10 bases of the junction unmatched. The CDR3 covers 17 residues. CDR1 WNHNN and CDR2 SYGVQD come from the germline V gene (reference sequence). The CDR3 loop reads CASKSGLAGGLGETQYF. The CDR3 DNA reads as TGCGCCAGCAAATCGGGACTAGCGGGGGGGCTGGGGGAGACCCAGTACTTC.

The chain carries TRBV5-5 and TRBJ2-5, with 9 bases fitting TRBD2. The ends lost 0 bases at V and 4 bases at J; junction bases unmatched: 7. Germline CDR1 is SGHKS and CDR2 is YYEKEE (reference sequence). The CDR3 is 16 residues long. CDR3 sequence: CASSLASRGGGETQYF. The CDR3 DNA sequence: TGTGCCAGCAGCTTGGCTTCGCGGGGGGGCGGAGAGACCCAGTACTTC.

This chain links TRBV6-4 with TRBJ1-5; D gene uncertain. Germline-derived CDR1 and CDR2 are MRHNA and SNTAGT. Trimming cost V 8 bases and J 3 bases, with 23 bases left between them. This CDR3 comprises 17 residues. The CDR3 nucleotides are TGTGCCAGCGTGAGAGGGTTTAATCGACCAACCAATCAGCCCCAGCATTTT. Protein product: CASVRGFNRPTNQPQHF.

V is TRBV25-1 and J is TRBJ2-2; maybe TRBD1 (5 bases). CDR1 and CDR2 (germline): MGHDK, SYGVNS. CDR3 length: 13 amino acids. V lost 8 bases and J lost 0, with 7 bases in between. Written as DNA, the CDR3 is TGTGCCAGCGGACAACCGAACACCGGGGAGCTGTTTTTT. It translates to CASGQPNTGELFF. The full variable domain, in which reference TRBV25-1 and TRBJ2-2 provide the parts outside the CDR3, is EADIYQTPRYLVIGTGKKITLECSQTMGHDKMYWYQQDPGMELHLIHYSYGVNSTEKGDLSSESTVSRIRTEHFPLTLESARPSHTSQYLCASGQPNTGELFFGEGSRLTVL.

Here the CDR3 DNA reads TGTGCCAGCAGCCAAGATCAGGGGGTGAACACCGGGGAGCTGTTTTTT. As protein: CASSQDQGVNTGELFF. The chain links TRBV14 to TRBJ2-2, with TRBD1 identical over 7 bases. Per germline, CDR1 SGHDN and CDR2 FVKESK. This CDR3 comprises 16 residues. The J segment lost 1 base and the V segment lost 0 bases, leaving 2 bases of the junction unmatched.